This T cell receptor beta chain stems from a study of blood T cell repertoires in COVID-19. For the study at large: Italy, Spain and the United States were the sources of the convalescent and acute COVID-19 samples.

V lost 5 bases and J 9 bases, leaving 14 bases between the germline ends. CDR3 length: 14 residues. The germline gives CDR1 ENHRY, CDR2 SYGVKD. Study processing details: From reference gene primer amplification, estimates of nucleated cell counts were derived. Here immunoSEQ multiplex PCR was the method, and the copy in TCRdb shows in-frame clones only, minus some. V, J and clone size are those of that table, while D and trimming were read from the DNA. The sample lists roughly 86,000 clones, over 75% occurring once. This clone was picked up one time. This rearrangement joins TRBV10-3 to TRBJ1-6; tentatively, D is TRBD1 (6 bases). The TCR sequence derives from a woman in her 70s with acute or convalescent COVID-19. Sequences were obtained from peripheral blood. CDR3 loop: CAISPGQGFSPLHF. The CDR3 DNA reads as TGTGCCATCAGTCCCGGGCAGGGGTTTTCACCCCTCCACTTT.